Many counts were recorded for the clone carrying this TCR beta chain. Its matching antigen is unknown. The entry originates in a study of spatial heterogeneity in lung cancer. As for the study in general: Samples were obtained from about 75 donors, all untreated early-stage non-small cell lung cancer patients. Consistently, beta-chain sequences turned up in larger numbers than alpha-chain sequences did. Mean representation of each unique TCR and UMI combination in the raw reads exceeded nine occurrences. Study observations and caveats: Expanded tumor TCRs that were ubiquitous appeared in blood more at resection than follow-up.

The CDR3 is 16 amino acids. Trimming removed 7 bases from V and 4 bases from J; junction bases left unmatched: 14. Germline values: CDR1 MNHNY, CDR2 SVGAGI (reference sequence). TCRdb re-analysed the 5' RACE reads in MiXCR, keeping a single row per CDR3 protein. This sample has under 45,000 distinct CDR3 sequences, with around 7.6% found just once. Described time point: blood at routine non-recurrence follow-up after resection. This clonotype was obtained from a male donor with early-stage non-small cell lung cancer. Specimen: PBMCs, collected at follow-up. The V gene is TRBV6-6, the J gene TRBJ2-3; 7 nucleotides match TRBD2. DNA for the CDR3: TGTGCCAGCACCCAAGGAGCGGGACCAGTATCAGATACGCAGTATTTT. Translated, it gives CASTQGAGPVSDTQYF.